This T cell receptor beta chain was obtained from a study of T-cell reconstitution after alpha-beta-depleted transplantation in children. Study observations and caveats: Newly generated T cells supplied most T-cell counts and diversity one year post-transplant. There were reportedly several hundred expanded graft clones from which alpha-beta T cells came about two months after transplant. Several patients had high TCRbeta diversity at day 60; it came from surviving recipient T cells and thymic progenitors.

This clonotype was seen a few times. The antigen is undetermined. Researchers prepared the TCRbeta library using unique molecular identifiers, the study reports. One entry per CDR3 protein results from TCRdb running MiXCR on the PCR reads. Of 250,000 to 400,000 distinct CDR3 sequences listed, about a quarter are singletons. The V gene's germline CDR1 is DFQATT and CDR2 SNEGSKA (reference sequence). This CDR3 contains 16 residues. Trimming cost V 2 bases and J 0 bases, with 13 bases left between them. This material consisted of PBMCs, mostly from graft donor cells, taken 180 days after TCRalphabeta/CD19-depleted stem cell transplant. The receptor comes from a male patient between 10 and 17 years old who had a stem cell transplant for acute lymphoblastic leukemia, so the T cells may come from the graft donor. V and J are TRBV20-1 and TRBJ2-2; perhaps D is TRBD1 or TRBD2 (5 bases each). The CDR3 is CSARPGTIANTGELFF. In DNA form, the CDR3 reads TGCAGTGCTAGACCAGGGACCATCGCGAACACCGGGGAGCTGTTTTTT.